A single sample is the source of the 4 T cell receptor beta chains below, sequenced in a study of blood T cell repertoires in COVID-19. Using immunoSEQ multiplex PCR, the repertoire was profiled, and TCRdb retains in-frame clones only, with some absent. The table lists tens of thousands of clones, about 89% of them singletons. The sample comprised peripheral blood. The origin of the receptors is a man in his 60s with active or convalescent COVID-19.

This chain joins TRBV27 and TRBJ2-1, with D possibly matching TRBD2 (6 bases). Trimming took 0 bases from V and 5 from J, leaving 11 bases between them. The germline gives CDR1 MNHEY, CDR2 SMNVEV (reference sequence). The CDR3 runs to 15 residues. This CDR3 reads CASSLSRVADNEQFF. CDR3 in DNA: TGTGCCAGCAGTTTATCGAGGGTAGCGGACAATGAGCAGTTCTTC.

This chain joins TRBV10-3 and TRBJ2-3; TRBD1 matches 9 bases. This CDR3 is 13 amino acids long. Per germline, CDR1 ENHRY and CDR2 SYGVKD. V shed 11 bases, J shed 1 base, and the junction held 4 bases outside the gene matches. CDR3 residues: CAVQGARTDTQYF. The CDR3 bases are TGTGCCGTACAGGGGGCACGCACAGATACGCAGTATTTT.

The rearrangement uses TRBV28 and TRBJ1-2; TRBD1 aligns across 7 bases. The CDR3 consists of 10 residues. The V and J ends lost 5 bases and 13 bases, in that order; junction bases with no gene match: 4. CDR1 and CDR2 (germline): MDHEN, SYDVKM. The CDR3 nucleotides are TGTGCCAGCAGTCAGACAGGGATCACCTTC. Translating it yields CASSQTGITF.

The J gene is TRBJ2-3, the V gene TRBV29-1, with 9 bases fitting TRBD2. This CDR3 region has 14 residues. Germline V gene data show CDR1 as SQVTM and CDR2 as ANQGSEA. The V gene end was trimmed by 7 bases and the J gene end by 1 base; junction bases not matched to a gene: 6. CDR3 nucleotide sequence: TGCAGCGGGGGTCCTAGCGGGGGCACAGATACGCAGTATTTT. Amino acids: CSGGPSGGTDTQYF.